What follows is one T cell receptor (beta chain) and its context. What it binds is not known. V lost 1 base, J lost 4 bases, and 9 bases stayed unmatched. The CDR3 contains 18 residues. Germline V gene data show CDR1 as SGHAT and CDR2 as FQNNGV. This specimen belongs to a study of OX40 agonist ivuxolimab in advanced cancers. In the study overall: Of mixed ages from about 20 to 85 and averaging around 60 years, the group was roughly 83% male. Whole-study results and caveats: Compared with others, partial responders at 0.1-3.0 mg/kg displayed clonal expansion among the lowest. The work left the antigen specificity of expanded peripheral T cells undetermined.

Blood sampling took place at baseline, cycle 4 day 1, and cycle 7 day 1. Using immunoSEQ multiplex PCR, the repertoire was profiled, and TCRdb retains in-frame clones only, with some absent. The table includes 43,000 or so clones, around nine tenths detected once. The rearrangement joins TRBV11-2 to TRBJ2-3; 12 positions match TRBD2. The TCR sequence derives from an adult with an advanced solid tumor such as melanoma, head and neck, liver or kidney cancer. The sample in question was CD4+ or CD8+ T cells sorted from blood, obtained in a trial of the OX40 agonist ivuxolimab. The CDR3 spells CASSLVRRTSGISDTQYF. The CDR3 nucleotides are TGTGCCAGCAGCTTAGTTCGACGGACTAGCGGGATATCAGATACGCAGTATTTT.